This T cell receptor (beta chain) derives from a study of immune characterization of retroperitoneal liposarcoma. CDR1 is MNHNS, CDR2 SASEGT, per germline. Trimming took 5 bases from V and 2 from J, leaving 11 bases between them. The CDR3 spans 14 residues. In TCRdb, the PCR reads were re-called with MiXCR into one record per CDR3 protein. Of some 9,300 distinct CDR3 sequences listed, 30% to 45% are singletons. Specimen: tumor tissue. This chain links TRBV6-1 with TRBJ2-3; D unresolved. The clonotype originates from a female donor with retroperitoneal liposarcoma. The CDR3 DNA sequence: TGTGCCAGCAGTTTCCAGGAATCCACAGATACGCAGTATTTT. Amino acid sequence: CASSFQESTDTQYF.